Presented here are 9 T cell receptor beta chains from one specimen sequenced in a study of cytomegalovirus exposure and HLA in healthy donors. The PCR used 60 Vbeta and 13 Jbeta primers. Sequencing used immunoSEQ multiplex PCR; TCRdb keeps in-frame clones, though not all of them. The table lists 96,000 or so clones, roughly 74% of them singletons. Sequenced: PBMCs. Receptors originate from a woman aged 70-85 years in good health and CMV-seropositive.

In DNA form, the CDR3 reads TGTGCCAGCAGTCTCAAACAGGGCCTATCCACAGATACGCAGTATTTT. Translating it yields CASSLKQGLSTDTQYF. The chain employs TRBV28 and TRBJ2-3; tentatively, D is TRBD1 (6 bases). CDR1 is MDHEN, CDR2 SYDVKM, per germline. This CDR3 is 16 amino acids long. V was clipped by 5 bases and J by 2 bases, with 17 bases between them.

This chain links TRBV2 with TRBJ2-7; 7 bases map to TRBD2. V lost 3 bases to trimming and J lost 5 bases; unmatched junction nucleotides: 7. There are 14 residues in the CDR3. CDR1 and CDR2 from the germline V gene are SNHLY and FYNNEI. The CDR3 DNA reads as TGTGCCAGCAGTGAGAGCGGGGTCGGCGACGAGCAGTACTTC. Its protein is CASSESGVGDEQYF.

This clone was found a few times. J is TRBJ2-2 and V is TRBV9, with a possible D match to TRBD1 (5 bases). The CDR3 is made up of 14 amino acids. V was trimmed by 0 bases and J by 3 bases, leaving 6 bases between them. Germline-derived CDR1 and CDR2 are SGDLS and YYNGEE. CDR3 coding DNA: TGTGCCAGCAGCGTAGCCAGGGACACCGGGGAGCTGTTTTTT. Translation gives CASSVARDTGELFF.

This rearrangement joins TRBV6-5 to TRBJ2-7; 9 nucleotides agree with TRBD2. CDR1 and CDR2 (germline): MNHEY, SVGAGI. The CDR3 runs to 16 residues. With V trimmed by 2 bases and J by 3 bases, 8 bases remained unmatched. DNA of the CDR3: TGTGCCAGCAGTTACCAGAGCGGGGGGCCCAGCTACGAGCAGTACTTC. Protein sequence: CASSYQSGGPSYEQYF.

The chain joins TRBV9 to TRBJ2-3; the D is unclear. V was pared by 0 bases and J by 2 bases, with 10 bases between. From germline, CDR1 is SGDLS and CDR2 YYNGEE. This CDR3 contains 15 residues. The CDR3, as DNA: TGTGCCAGCAGCGTAGCGTCGGGTTACACAGATACGCAGTATTTT. Encoded protein: CASSVASGYTDTQYF. The complete variable domain, with remaining parts taken from reference TRBV9 and TRBJ2-3, reads DSGVTQTPKHLITATGQRVTLRCSPRSGDLSVYWYQQSLDQGLQFLIQYYNGEERAKGNILERFSAQQFPDLHSELNLSSLELGDSALYFCASSVASGYTDTQYFGPGTRLTVL.

The chain recombines TRBV10-3 with TRBJ2-7; no firm D call. This CDR3 comprises 14 residues. CDR1 and CDR2 (germline): ENHRY, SYGVKD. V shed 2 bases and J shed 5 bases, with 13 bases lying between them. CDR3 protein: CAISEANRRDEQYF. CDR3 DNA: TGTGCCATCAGTGAGGCTAACCGTCGGGACGAGCAGTACTTC.

This sequence joins TRBV28 and TRBJ1-6; 11 bases are shared with TRBD1. This CDR3 spans 17 amino acids. The J segment lost 5 bases and the V segment lost 5 bases, leaving 8 bases of the junction unmatched. Germline values: CDR1 MDHEN, CDR2 SYDVKM. CDR3 protein: CASSVPGQGDDNSPLHF. The CDR3 nucleotides read TGTGCCAGCAGTGTCCCGGGACAGGGGGATGATAATTCACCCCTCCACTTT.

V is TRBV10-2 and J is TRBJ2-1; possibly TRBD2 for D (6 bases). This CDR3 is built from 15 residues. V was trimmed by 4 bases and J by 0 bases, leaving 10 bases between them. Germline CDR1 reads WSHSY; CDR2 reads SAAADI. CDR3: CASSVAGTSYNEQFF. The CDR3 DNA follows: TGCGCCAGCAGTGTGGCGGGGACCTCCTACAATGAGCAGTTCTTC.

This chain connects TRBV5-4 to TRBJ2-7, with a weak D call TRBD2 (6 bases). There are 17 residues in the CDR3. Trimming pared 4 bases from V and 2 bases from J, leaving 22 bases between. Germline assignment: CDR1 SGHNT and CDR2 YYREEE (reference sequence). CDR3 residues: CASSRPPGLKRPYEQYF. The DNA for the CDR3 is TGTGCCAGCAGCAGACCGCCGGGACTCAAGAGACCCTACGAGCAGTACTTC.